This paragraph covers one TCR beta chain sequence. Its target is not known. Reverse transcription of about 500 ng total RNA with a constant-region primer produced TCR beta cDNA. Slightly modified ARM-PCR served as the procedure for the TCR beta libraries. These libraries came from three rounds of nested multiplex PCR. TCRdb fed the multiplex PCR reads into MiXCR, producing one record per CDR3 protein. Among about 310,000 distinct CDR3 sequences listed, almost 60% were seen once. These data are taken from a study of tumor-infiltrating lymphocytes in primary liver carcinoma. Study-level information: Every patient in the cohort had a primary liver carcinoma. That carcinoma was treated by surgical resection. The patients comprised men and women between the ages of 30 and 69 years.

Study-level findings and limits: The 250 largest clones made up significantly more of tumor than blood repertoires (p = 0.039).

RNA isolated from unsorted whole blood supplied the blood RNA, with germline DNA also extracted. A roughly 4-milliliter peripheral blood sample was collected before surgery. The TCR comes from a woman in her twenties or thirties with primary liver carcinoma and hepatitis B virus infection. Sequencing was performed on peripheral blood.

The CDR3 DNA reads TGTGCCAGCAACAATCAAGACAGGGCTACAGAGACCCAGTACTTC. Amino acid sequence: CASNNQDRATETQYF. V usage is TRBV21-1 and J usage is TRBJ2-5; no check of the table's D call, TRBD1, against the DNA was made. TRBV21-1 is recorded as a pseudogene. CDR3 size: 15 residues.